The clone carrying this TCR beta chain was counted ten times or more. These data belong to a study of glioma-infiltrating T cells. This CDR3 has 14 amino acids. V dropped 0 bases and J dropped 8 bases, with 14 bases sitting between them. Germline V lookup: CDR1 DFQATT, CDR2 SNEGSKA (reference sequence). TCR alpha and beta CDR3 regions were amplified from RNA using iRepertoire nested multiplex PCR. For one-step reverse transcription and amplification, 100-400 ng of tissue mRNA or PBMC total RNA was used. TCRdb re-analysed the multiplex PCR reads in MiXCR, keeping a single row per CDR3 protein. The sample yields roughly 100,000 distinct CDR3 sequences, around 28% seen once.

The sequencing input was glioma tissue, nonneoplastic brain tissue, or PBMCs (not recorded which). The receptor was derived from a human donor with low-grade glioma or glioblastoma, undergoing nonglioma brain surgery, or in good health (not recorded which). This chain uses TRBV20-1 with TRBJ2-1; weak D call: TRBD2 (5 bases). The CDR3 DNA sequence: TGCAGTGCTAGAGATGTAAAGAGGGCCGATGAGCAGTTCTTC. It encodes CSARDVKRADEQFF.